The 13 T cell receptor beta chains given below trace back to one sample, sequenced in a study of cytomegalovirus exposure and HLA in healthy donors. PCR used 60 Vbeta primers and 13 Jbeta primers. Assay: immunoSEQ multiplex PCR; the TCRdb copy retains only in-frame clones and omits some. The data show under 150,000 clones, with 75% to 80% seen just once and 4% to 6% held by the top ten. The sample comprised PBMCs. The receptors shown here come from a woman between 50 and 59 years old in good health and CMV-seronegative.

About this clone itself: The junction shows a germline mismatch at one end, possibly a read error. The chain combines TRBV7-7 with TRBJ2-2, with D perhaps matching TRBD2 (5 bases). The CDR3 is 14 residues long. Germline-derived CDR1 and CDR2 are SSHAT and FNYEAQ (reference sequence). CDR3 loop: CASSLGSGSGELFF. The CDR3 coding sequence is TGTGCTAGCAGCCTCGGGTCTGGGAGCGGGGAGCTGTTTTTT. Using reference TRBV7-7 and TRBJ2-2 for the parts outside the CDR3, the full variable domain is GAGVSQSPRYKVTKRGQDVTLRCDPISSHATLYWYQQALGQGPEFLTYFNYEAQPDKSGLPSDRFSAERPEGSISTLTIQRTEQRDSAMYRCASSLGSGSGELFFGEGSRLTVL.

This clone came up a few times. The rearrangement joins TRBV7-9 to TRBJ2-3; 11 bases line up with TRBD2. The J segment lost 5 bases and the V segment lost 5 bases, leaving 6 bases of the junction unmatched. The CDR3 contains 15 residues. Germline values: CDR1 SEHNR, CDR2 FQNEAQ (reference sequence). Here the CDR3 DNA reads TGTGCCAGCAGCCCTACTAGCGGGGGCGAAGATACGCAGTATTTT. This sequence encodes CASSPTSGGEDTQYF.

The chain employs TRBV28 and TRBJ1-4; 7 bases match TRBD1. Germline CDR1 MDHEN, CDR2 SYDVKM. This CDR3 has 15 amino acids. The V gene end was trimmed by 4 bases and the J gene end by 5 bases; junction bases not matched to a gene: 7. The DNA for the CDR3 is TGTGCCAGCAGTTACCGACAGGGTGAAAATGAAAAACTGTTTTTT. Translated: CASSYRQGENEKLFF. Using reference TRBV28 and TRBJ1-4 for the parts outside the CDR3, the full variable domain is DVKVTQSSRYLVKRTGEKVFLECVQDMDHENMFWYRQDPGLGLRLIYFSYDVKMKEKGDIPEGYSVSREKKERFSLILESASTNQTSMYLCASSYRQGENEKLFFGSGTQLSVL.

The chain links TRBV6-1 to TRBJ1-5; D remains unclear. The ends were cut back, 1 base at V and 6 bases at J, with 13 bases in the middle. This CDR3 has 15 residues. Germline V gene sequence: CDR1 MNHNS, CDR2 SASEGT. Here the CDR3 reads CASSEEEGHSQPQHF. Written as DNA, the CDR3 is TGTGCCAGCAGTGAAGAAGAGGGCCATAGTCAGCCCCAGCATTTT.

The J gene is TRBJ1-2, the V gene TRBV11-2, with D unresolved. V lost 5 bases and J 4 bases, leaving 17 bases between the germline ends. The CDR3 is 15 amino acids. Germline values: CDR1 SGHAT, CDR2 FQNNGV. CDR3 nucleotide sequence: TGTGCCAGCAGCCCCAACAATCCGGGGAGCTATGGCTACACCTTC. This sequence encodes CASSPNNPGSYGYTF.

The chain employs TRBV28 and TRBJ1-2; the match to TRBD1 covers 10 bases. CDR3 length: 18 amino acids. Trimming took 0 bases from V and 3 from J; bases not matched to a gene: 10. Germline CDR1 MDHEN, CDR2 SYDVKM. CDR3 sequence reads: CASSLWSRDRGHYYGYTF. CDR3 sequence (DNA): TGTGCCAGCAGTTTATGGAGCCGGGACAGGGGACATTACTATGGCTACACCTTC.

V usage is TRBV7-3 and J usage is TRBJ2-3; 10 bases match TRBD1. The junction had 8 bases not matched to a gene; V was cut back by 0 bases and J by 2 bases. This CDR3 is 18 amino acids long. CDR1 and CDR2 from the germline V gene are SGHTA and FQGTGA. CDR3 loop: CASSLTAPGTGDTDTQYF. CDR3 bases: TGTGCCAGCAGCTTAACGGCCCCCGGGACAGGGGACACAGATACGCAGTATTTT.

This clone was detected only a few times. The chain uses TRBV5-4 and TRBJ1-2, with a weak D call TRBD1 (5 bases). The CDR3 totals 14 residues. V lost 3 bases and J lost 4, with 13 bases in between. CDR1 is SGHNT, CDR2 YYREEE, per germline (reference sequence). CDR3: CASSSQGKGYGYTF. The CDR3 DNA is TGTGCCAGCAGCTCGCAGGGCAAAGGCTATGGCTACACCTTC.

The V gene is TRBV18, the J gene TRBJ2-1, with 10 bases matching TRBD1. The CDR3 is 15 residues long. CDR1 KGHSH and CDR2 LQKENI come from the germline V gene. The V segment lost 3 bases and the J segment 7 bases; nucleotides outside the gene matches: 6. The CDR3 coding sequence is TGTGCCAGCTCACCCGCACCGGGACAGGGGAATGAGCAGTTCTTC. As protein: CASSPAPGQGNEQFF. Together with reference TRBV18 and TRBJ2-1, the CDR3 gives the full variable domain: NAGVMQNPRHLVRRRGQEARLRCSPMKGHSHVYWYRQLPEEGLKFMVYLQKENIIDESGMPKERFSAEFPKEGPSILRIQQVVRGDSAAYFCASSPAPGQGNEQFFGPGTRLTVL.

The genes are TRBV19 and TRBJ2-1; D possibly corresponds to TRBD1 (5 bases). V was cut by 4 bases and J by 10 bases, with 17 bases left in between. The CDR3 contains 14 residues. Germline V gives CDR1 LNHDA, CDR2 SQIVND (reference sequence). CDR3 sequence: CASSTRRTKGEQFF. CDR3 nucleotides: TGTGCCAGTAGTACACGGCGAACTAAGGGGGAGCAGTTCTTC.

On this clone: Within the sample, other DNA sequences also encode this same CDR3. CDR3 residues: CASSLADGRAITYGYTF. CDR3 DNA: TGTGCCAGCAGCTTAGCCGATGGCAGGGCAATAACCTATGGCTACACCTTC. V is TRBV7-9 and J is TRBJ1-2; D might be TRBD1 (5 bases). CDR3 length equals 17 residues. Trimming cost V 0 bases and J 4 bases, with 18 bases left between them. Germline-derived CDR1 and CDR2 are SEHNR and FQNEAQ (reference sequence).

The chain recombines TRBV7-6 with TRBJ1-5; 9 bases agree with TRBD1. J was trimmed by 3 bases and V by 3 bases; bases with no gene match: 3. Germline-derived CDR1 and CDR2 are SGHVS and FNYEAQ. The CDR3 contains 15 residues. Here the CDR3 reads CASSFGTGTNQPQHF. CDR3 in DNA: TGTGCCAGCAGCTTTGGGACAGGGACCAATCAGCCCCAGCATTTT.

This chain uses TRBV15 with TRBJ2-7, with 7 nucleotides matching TRBD1. Looked up from germline, CDR1 is LNHNV and CDR2 is YYDKDF (reference sequence). V gave up 0 bases and J gave up 5 bases; unmatched junction bases: 4. The CDR3 totals 14 residues. This CDR3 reads CATSRDPTGDEQYF. In DNA, the CDR3 is TGTGCCACCAGCAGAGATCCCACAGGGGACGAGCAGTACTTC.